This TCR beta chain was retrieved from a study of tumor-infiltrating lymphocytes in primary liver carcinoma. From roughly 500 ng total RNA, TCR beta cDNA was generated with a primer in the constant region. A slightly modified ARM-PCR protocol with three nested multiplex PCR rounds produced these TCR beta libraries. The two initial PCR rounds, roughly 10 cycles each, used TRBV1-TRBV30 forward and C-beta reverse primers. TCRdb called the multiplex PCR reads again in MiXCR, with one record for every CDR3 protein. The data contain approximately 120,000 distinct CDR3 sequences, 60% to 80% of them singletons. Note on this clonotype: An end of the junction differs from the germline gene, which may be a read error.

Unsorted bulk tissue, about 20-32 mg of it, served as the source for co-extraction of RNA and DNA. Patients were treatment-naive with chronic HBV infection. CDR1 is SGHAT, CDR2 FQNNGV, per germline. The CDR3 is 17 residues long. Sequencing was performed on liver tumor tissue from sampling region 3. Subset denoted: tumor region T3, left-lateral pole. The clonotype originates from an older woman with primary liver carcinoma and hepatitis B virus infection. The genes are TRBV11-2 and TRBJ2-3; 8 nucleotides agree with TRBD1. CDR3 region: CASSLITGTGRADTQYF. The CDR3 bases are TGTGCCAGCAGCTTAATAACAGGGACAGGACGGGCGGATACGCAATATTTT.